This T cell receptor (beta chain) derives from a study of long-term antiretroviral therapy in people with HIV. Running of the v3.0 immunoSEQ assay took place at survey level. Libraries were prepared by immunoSEQ multiplex PCR; TCRdb keeps only in-frame clonotypes and omits some of them. The table lists tens of thousands of clones, 91% of them singletons, with around 4.2% in the top ten. Held in samples before DNA extraction were about 0.9-11 million cryopreserved PBMC. The TCR comes from a man between 18 and 35 years old with HIV. The sequencing here drew on unsorted PBMCs, taken 3.1 years after starting antiretroviral therapy.

The CDR3 DNA is TGTGCCACCAGCAGGGACTACTACGAGCAGTACTTC. It encodes CATSRDYYEQYF. The gene calls are TRBV15 and TRBJ2-7, with a possible D match to TRBD2 (6 bases). V was pared by 3 bases and J by 3 bases, with 6 bases between. This CDR3 has 12 residues. Germline CDR1 LNHNV, CDR2 YYDKDF (reference sequence).